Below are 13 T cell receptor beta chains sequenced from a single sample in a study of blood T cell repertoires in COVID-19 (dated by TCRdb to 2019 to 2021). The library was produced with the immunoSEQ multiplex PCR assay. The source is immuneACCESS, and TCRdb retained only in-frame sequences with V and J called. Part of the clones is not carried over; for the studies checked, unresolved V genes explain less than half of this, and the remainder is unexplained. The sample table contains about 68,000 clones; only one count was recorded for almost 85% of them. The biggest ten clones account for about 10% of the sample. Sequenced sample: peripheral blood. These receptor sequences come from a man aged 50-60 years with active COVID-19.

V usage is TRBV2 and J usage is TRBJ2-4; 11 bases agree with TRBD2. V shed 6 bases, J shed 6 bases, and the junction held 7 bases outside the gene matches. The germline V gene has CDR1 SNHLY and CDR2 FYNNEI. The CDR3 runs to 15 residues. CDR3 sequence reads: CASRTSGEPINIQYF. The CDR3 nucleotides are TGTGCCAGCAGGACTAGCGGGGAGCCTATAAACATTCAGTACTTC. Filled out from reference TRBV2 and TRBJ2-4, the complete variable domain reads EPEVTQTPSHQVTQMGQEVILRCVPISNHLYFYWYRQILGQKVEFLVSFYNNEISEKSEIFDDQFSVERPDGSNFTLKIRSTKLEDSAMYFCASRTSGEPINIQYFGAGTRLSVL.

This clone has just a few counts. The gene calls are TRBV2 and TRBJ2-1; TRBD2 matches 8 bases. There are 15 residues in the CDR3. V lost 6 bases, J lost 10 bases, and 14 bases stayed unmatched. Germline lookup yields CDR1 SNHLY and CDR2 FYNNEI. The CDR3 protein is CASRPPAGLVDEQFF. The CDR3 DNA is TGTGCCAGCAGACCCCCGGCGGGACTAGTGGACGAGCAGTTCTTC.

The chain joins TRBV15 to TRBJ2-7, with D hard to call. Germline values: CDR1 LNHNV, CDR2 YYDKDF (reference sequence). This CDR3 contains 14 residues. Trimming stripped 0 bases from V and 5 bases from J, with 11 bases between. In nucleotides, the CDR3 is TGTGCCACCAGCAGAGATGAGAGGCAGCACGAGCAGTACTTC. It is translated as CATSRDERQHEQYF.

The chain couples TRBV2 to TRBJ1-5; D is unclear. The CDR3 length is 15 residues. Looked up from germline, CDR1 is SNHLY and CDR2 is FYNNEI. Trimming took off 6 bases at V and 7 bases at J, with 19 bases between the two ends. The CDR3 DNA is TGTGCCAGCAGCCAAGATTCGGGATTTGGGCAGCCCCAGCATTTT. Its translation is CASSQDSGFGQPQHF. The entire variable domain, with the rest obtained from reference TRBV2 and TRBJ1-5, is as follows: EPEVTQTPSHQVTQMGQEVILRCVPISNHLYFYWYRQILGQKVEFLVSFYNNEISEKSEIFDDQFSVERPDGSNFTLKIRSTKLEDSAMYFCASSQDSGFGQPQHFGDGTRLSIL.

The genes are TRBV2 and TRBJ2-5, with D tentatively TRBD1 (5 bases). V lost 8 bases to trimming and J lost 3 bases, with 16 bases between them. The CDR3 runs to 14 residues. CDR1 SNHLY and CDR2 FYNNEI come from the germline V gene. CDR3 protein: CASPAQVRKETQYF. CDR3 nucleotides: TGTGCCAGCCCCGCACAGGTCCGGAAAGAGACCCAGTACTTC.

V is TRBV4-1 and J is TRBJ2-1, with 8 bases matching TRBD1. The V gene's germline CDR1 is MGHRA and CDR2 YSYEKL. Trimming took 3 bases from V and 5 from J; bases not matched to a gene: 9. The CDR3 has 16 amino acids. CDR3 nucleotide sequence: TGCGCCAGCAGCCATGACGGACAGGGACGCGACAATGAGCAGTTCTTC. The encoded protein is CASSHDGQGRDNEQFF.

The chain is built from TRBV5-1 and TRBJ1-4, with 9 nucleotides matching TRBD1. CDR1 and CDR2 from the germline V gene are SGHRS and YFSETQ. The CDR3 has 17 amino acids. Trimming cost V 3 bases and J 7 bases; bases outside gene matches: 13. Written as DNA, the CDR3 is TGCGCCAGCAGCTCCTCGGGGGGACAGGGAATGGGTGAAAAACTGTTTTTT. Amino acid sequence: CASSSSGGQGMGEKLFF.

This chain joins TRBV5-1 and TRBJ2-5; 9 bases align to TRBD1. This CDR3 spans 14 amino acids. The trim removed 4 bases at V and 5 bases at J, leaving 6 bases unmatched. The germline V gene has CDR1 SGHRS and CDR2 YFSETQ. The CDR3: CASSPGQGGETQYF. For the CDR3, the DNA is TGCGCCAGCAGCCCGGGACAGGGAGGGGAGACCCAGTACTTC.

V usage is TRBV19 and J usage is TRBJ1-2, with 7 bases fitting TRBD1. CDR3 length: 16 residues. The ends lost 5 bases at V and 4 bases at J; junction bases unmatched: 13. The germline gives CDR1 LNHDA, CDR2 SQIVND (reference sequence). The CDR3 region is CASSLGITGEIYGYTF. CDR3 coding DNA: TGTGCCAGTAGTCTGGGAATAACAGGGGAGATCTATGGCTACACCTTC.

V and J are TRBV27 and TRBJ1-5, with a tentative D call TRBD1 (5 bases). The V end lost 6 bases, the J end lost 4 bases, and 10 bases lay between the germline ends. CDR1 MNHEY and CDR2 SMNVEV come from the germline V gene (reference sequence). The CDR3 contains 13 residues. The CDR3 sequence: CASSRQMNQPQHF. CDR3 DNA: TGTGCCAGCAGCCGACAGATGAATCAGCCCCAGCATTTT.

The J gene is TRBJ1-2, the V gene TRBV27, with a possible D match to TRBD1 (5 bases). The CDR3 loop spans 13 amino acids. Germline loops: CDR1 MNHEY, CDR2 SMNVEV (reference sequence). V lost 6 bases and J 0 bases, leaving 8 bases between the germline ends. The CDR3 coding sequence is TGTGCCAGCAGACAGGATCCTAACTATGGCTACACCTTC. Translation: CASRQDPNYGYTF.

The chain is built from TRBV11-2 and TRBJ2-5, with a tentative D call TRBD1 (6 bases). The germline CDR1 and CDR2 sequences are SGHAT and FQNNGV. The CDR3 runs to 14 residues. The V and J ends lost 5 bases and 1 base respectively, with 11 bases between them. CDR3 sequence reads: CASSVGQIQETQYF. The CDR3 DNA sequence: TGTGCCAGCAGCGTAGGACAGATCCAAGAGACCCAGTACTTC.

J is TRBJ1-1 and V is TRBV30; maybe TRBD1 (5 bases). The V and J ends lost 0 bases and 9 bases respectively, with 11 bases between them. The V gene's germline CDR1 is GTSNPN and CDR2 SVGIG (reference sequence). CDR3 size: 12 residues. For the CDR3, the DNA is TGTGCCTGGAGTGTAACAGGCCGAAAAGCTTTCTTT. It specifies CAWSVTGRKAFF.